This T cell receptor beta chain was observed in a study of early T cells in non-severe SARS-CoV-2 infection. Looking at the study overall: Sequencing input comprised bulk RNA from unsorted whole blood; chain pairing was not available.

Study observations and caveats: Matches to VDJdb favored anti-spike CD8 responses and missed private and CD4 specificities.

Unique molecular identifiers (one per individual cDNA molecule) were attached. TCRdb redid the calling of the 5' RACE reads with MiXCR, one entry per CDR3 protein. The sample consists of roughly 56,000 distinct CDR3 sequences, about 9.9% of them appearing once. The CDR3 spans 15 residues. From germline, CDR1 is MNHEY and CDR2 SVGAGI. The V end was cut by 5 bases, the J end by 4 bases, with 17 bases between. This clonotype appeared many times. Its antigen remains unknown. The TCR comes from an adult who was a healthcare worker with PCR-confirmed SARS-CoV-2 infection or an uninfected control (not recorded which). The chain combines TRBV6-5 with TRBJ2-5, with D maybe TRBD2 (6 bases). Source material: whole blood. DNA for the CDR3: TGTGCCAGCAGTCGCCGACACCAGCGGGTAGAGACCCAGTACTTC. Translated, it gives CASSRRHQRVETQYF.